The clone carrying this T cell receptor beta chain was observed at least ten times. Preparing the TCRbeta library involved the use of unique molecular identifiers. TCRdb processed the PCR reads anew with MiXCR; each CDR3 protein has one entry. The sample lists 440,000 or so distinct CDR3 sequences, roughly 11% seen once, with roughly 5.1% in the top ten. This record comes from a study of T-cell reconstitution after alpha-beta-depleted transplantation in children. The CDR3 is 12 residues long. The germline V gene has CDR1 PRHDT and CDR2 FYEKMQ (reference sequence). Trimming took off 1 base at V and 5 bases at J, with 4 bases between the two ends.

The receptor comes from a human donor who donated a stem cell graft to a child with acute myeloid leukemia. The chain uses TRBV13 and TRBJ2-3; D gene unclear. Material: PBMCs from the stem cell graft donor, obtained from the stem cell graft. The CDR3 sequence: CASSLARDTQYF. CDR3 nucleotide sequence: TGTGCCAGCAGCTTAGCAAGAGATACGCAGTATTTT.